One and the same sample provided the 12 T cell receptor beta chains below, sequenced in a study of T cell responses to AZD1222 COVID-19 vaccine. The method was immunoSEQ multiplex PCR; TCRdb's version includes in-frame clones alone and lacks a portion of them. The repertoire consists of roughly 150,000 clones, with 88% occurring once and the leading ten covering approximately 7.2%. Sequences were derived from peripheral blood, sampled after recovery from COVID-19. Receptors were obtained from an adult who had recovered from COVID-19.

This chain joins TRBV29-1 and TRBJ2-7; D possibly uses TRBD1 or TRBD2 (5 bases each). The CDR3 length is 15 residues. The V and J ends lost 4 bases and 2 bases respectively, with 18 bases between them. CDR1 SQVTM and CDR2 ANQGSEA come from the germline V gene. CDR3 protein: CSVVGRERPPYEQYF. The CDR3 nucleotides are TGCAGCGTTGTTGGCAGGGAGCGTCCCCCCTACGAGCAGTACTTC.

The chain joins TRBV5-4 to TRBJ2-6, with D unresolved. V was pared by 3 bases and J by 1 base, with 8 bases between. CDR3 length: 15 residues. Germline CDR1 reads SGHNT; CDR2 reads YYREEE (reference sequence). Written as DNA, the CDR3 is TGTGCCAGCAGCTCGTTGTCTTCTGGGGCCAACGTCCTGACTTTC. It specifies CASSSLSSGANVLTF.

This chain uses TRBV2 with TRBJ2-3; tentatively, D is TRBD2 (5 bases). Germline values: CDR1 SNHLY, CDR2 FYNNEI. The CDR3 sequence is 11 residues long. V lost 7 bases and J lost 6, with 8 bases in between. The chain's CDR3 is CASTLADTQYF. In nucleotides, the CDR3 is TGTGCCAGCACCTTAGCGGATACGCAGTATTTT.

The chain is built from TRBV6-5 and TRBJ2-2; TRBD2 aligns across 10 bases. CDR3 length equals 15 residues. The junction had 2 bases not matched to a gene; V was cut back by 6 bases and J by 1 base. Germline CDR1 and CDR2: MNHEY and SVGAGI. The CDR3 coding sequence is TGTGCCAGCAGACAGCGGGGGGGGAACACCGGGGAGCTGTTTTTT. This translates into CASRQRGGNTGELFF.

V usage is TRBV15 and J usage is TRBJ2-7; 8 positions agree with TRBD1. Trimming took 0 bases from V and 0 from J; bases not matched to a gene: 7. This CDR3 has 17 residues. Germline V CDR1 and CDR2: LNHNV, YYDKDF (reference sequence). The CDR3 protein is CATSRDLVGTGSYEQYF. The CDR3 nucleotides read TGTGCCACCAGCAGAGATTTGGTGGGGACAGGCTCCTACGAGCAGTACTTC.

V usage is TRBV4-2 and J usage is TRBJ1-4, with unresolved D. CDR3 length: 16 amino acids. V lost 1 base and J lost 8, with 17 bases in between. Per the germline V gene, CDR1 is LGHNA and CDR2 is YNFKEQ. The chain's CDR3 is CASSQALGDQGEKLFF. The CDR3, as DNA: TGTGCCAGCAGCCAAGCCCTGGGAGATCAAGGAGAAAAACTGTTTTTT.

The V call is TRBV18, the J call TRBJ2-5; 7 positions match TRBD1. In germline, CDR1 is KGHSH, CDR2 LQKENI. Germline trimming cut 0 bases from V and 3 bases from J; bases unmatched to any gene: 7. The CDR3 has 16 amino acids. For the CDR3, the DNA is TGTGCCAGCTCACCACCAGGGGGCGCTGGGGAAGAGACCCAGTACTTC. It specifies CASSPPGGAGEETQYF.

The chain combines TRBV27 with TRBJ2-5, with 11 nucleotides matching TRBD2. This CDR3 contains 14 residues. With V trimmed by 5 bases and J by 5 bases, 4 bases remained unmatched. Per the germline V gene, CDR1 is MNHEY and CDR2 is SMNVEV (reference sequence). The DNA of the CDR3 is TGTGCCAGCAGTCCGTTAGCGGGAGGGGAGACCCAGTACTTC. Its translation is CASSPLAGGETQYF.

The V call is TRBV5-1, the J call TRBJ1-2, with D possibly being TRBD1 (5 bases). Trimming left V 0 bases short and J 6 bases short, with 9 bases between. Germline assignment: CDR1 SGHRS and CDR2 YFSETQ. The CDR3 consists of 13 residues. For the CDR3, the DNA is TGCGCCAGCAGCTTGGAAGGGGTGGATGGCTACACCTTC. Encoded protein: CASSLEGVDGYTF. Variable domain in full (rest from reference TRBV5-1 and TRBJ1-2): KAGVTQTPRYLIKTRGQQVTLSCSPISGHRSVSWYQQTPGQGLQFLFEYFSETQRNKGNFPGRFSGRQFSNSRSEMNVSTLELGDSALYLCASSLEGVDGYTFGSGTRLTVV.

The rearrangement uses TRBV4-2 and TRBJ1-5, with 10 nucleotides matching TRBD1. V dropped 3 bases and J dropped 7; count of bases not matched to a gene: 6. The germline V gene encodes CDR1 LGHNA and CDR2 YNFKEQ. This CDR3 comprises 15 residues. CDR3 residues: CASSQEGTGEQPQHF. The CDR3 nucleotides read TGTGCCAGCAGCCAGGAGGGGACAGGGGAACAGCCCCAGCATTTT.

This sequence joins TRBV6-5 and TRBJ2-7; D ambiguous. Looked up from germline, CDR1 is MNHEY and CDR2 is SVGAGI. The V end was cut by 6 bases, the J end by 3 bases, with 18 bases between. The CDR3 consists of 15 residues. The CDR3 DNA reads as TGTGCCAGCAGGCCCCTTAGTGTCAAATTCTACGAGCAGTACTTC. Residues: CASRPLSVKFYEQYF.

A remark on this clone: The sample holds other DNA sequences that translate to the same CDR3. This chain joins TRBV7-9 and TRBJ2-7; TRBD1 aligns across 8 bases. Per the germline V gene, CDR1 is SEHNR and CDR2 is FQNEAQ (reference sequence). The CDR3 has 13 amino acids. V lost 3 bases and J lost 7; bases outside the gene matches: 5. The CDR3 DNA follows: TGTGCCAGCAGCTTTACCGGGACAGGAGAGCAGTACTTC. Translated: CASSFTGTGEQYF.